These 21 T cell receptor beta chains originate from one sample sequenced in a study of OX40 agonist ivuxolimab in advanced cancers. Preparation of the library involved the immunoSEQ multiplex PCR assay. TCRdb carries this immuneACCESS record with in-frame sequences only. Its versions omit some clonotypes, under half of them owing to an unresolved V gene in the studies checked, with the rest unexplained. The sample data list over 30,000 clones, and about four fifths of these were observed just once. In total, the top ten clones hold under 2% of the sample. The sequencing here drew on CD4+ or CD8+ T cells sorted from blood, taken in a trial of the OX40 agonist ivuxolimab. The receptor set was obtained from an adult with an advanced solid tumor such as melanoma, head and neck, liver or kidney cancer.

The chain carries TRBV19 and TRBJ2-1; D may be TRBD1 (7 bases). CDR3 length: 16 amino acids. Looked up from germline, CDR1 is LNHDA and CDR2 is SQIVND (reference sequence). V was shortened by 8 bases and J by 4 bases, with 21 bases between the two germline ends. The CDR3 region has the DNA TGTGCCAGTCACAACCCAACAGGGGCGGGATACAATGAGCAGTTCTTC. It encodes CASHNPTGAGYNEQFF.

The V call is TRBV2, the J call TRBJ2-3; no definite D call. This CDR3 spans 14 amino acids. V was trimmed by 5 bases and J by 2 bases, leaving 11 bases between them. The V gene's germline CDR1 is SNHLY and CDR2 FYNNEI. CDR3 residues: CASSLTHFTDTQYF. DNA of the CDR3: TGTGCCAGCAGTCTGACTCATTTCACAGATACGCAGTATTTT.

The rearrangement links TRBV6-5 to TRBJ1-1, with 9 nucleotides matching TRBD1. Per the germline V gene, CDR1 is MNHEY and CDR2 is SVGAGI. CDR3 length: 14 amino acids. The junction had 4 bases not matched to a gene; V was cut back by 2 bases and J by 6 bases. CDR3 nucleotides: TGTGCCAGCAGTTACCGAAGGACAGGGGCTGAAGCTTTCTTT. Protein sequence: CASSYRRTGAEAFF.

This chain uses TRBV28 with TRBJ1-5; D ambiguous. Trimming took 6 bases from V and 2 from J, leaving 17 bases between them. The CDR3 sequence is 16 residues long. In germline, CDR1 is MDHEN, CDR2 SYDVKM. CDR3 bases: TGTGCCAGCAGGTCGGACCCCACCTGGGGCAATCAGCCCCAGCATTTT. Its protein product is CASRSDPTWGNQPQHF. The whole variable domain, filled in from reference TRBV28 and TRBJ1-5, reads DVKVTQSSRYLVKRTGEKVFLECVQDMDHENMFWYRQDPGLGLRLIYFSYDVKMKEKGDIPEGYSVSREKKERFSLILESASTNQTSMYLCASRSDPTWGNQPQHFGDGTRLSIL.

The V call is TRBV2, the J call TRBJ2-3; 8 nucleotides line up with TRBD2. Germline CDR1 and CDR2: SNHLY and FYNNEI. The ends lost 3 bases at V and 2 bases at J; junction bases unmatched: 4. CDR3 size: 15 residues. CDR3 DNA: TGTGCCAGCAGTGACCCGGGGGGGAACACAGATACGCAGTATTTT. It is translated as CASSDPGGNTDTQYF.

This clone was detected only once. The chain employs TRBV30 and TRBJ2-2; D gene unclear. Between the trimmed V and J ends, which lost 1 base and 6 bases, there was a span of 21 bases. CDR3 length equals 17 residues. Germline assignment: CDR1 GTSNPN and CDR2 SVGIG (reference sequence). CDR3 nucleotides: TGTGCCTGGAGTGGGCCTTGGGCTAGAAATTTCCCCGGGGAGCTGTTTTTT. It codes for CAWSGPWARNFPGELFF.

The chain links TRBV5-4 to TRBJ2-7; 8 bases are shared with TRBD1. CDR1 and CDR2 from the germline V gene are SGHNT and YYREEE (reference sequence). This CDR3 spans 15 amino acids. After removal of 2 bases from V and 3 bases from J, the junction contained 7 bases not matched to a gene. CDR3 sequence (DNA): TGTGCCAGCAGCTTCGGACAGGGTGGAAGCTACGAGCAGTACTTC. Translated, it gives CASSFGQGGSYEQYF.

V usage is TRBV12-5 and J usage is TRBJ1-5; 9 bases align to TRBD1. The CDR3 is made up of 13 amino acids. With 7 bases clipped from V and 7 bases from J, the junction kept 5 bases outside the gene matches. Per the germline V gene, CDR1 is LGHNT and CDR2 is FRNRAP. CDR3: CASAWDRAQPQHF. The CDR3 DNA reads as TGTGCTAGTGCCTGGGACAGGGCACAGCCCCAGCATTTT.

The chain is built from TRBV5-1 and TRBJ2-7; 9 positions match TRBD1. The junction had 3 bases not matched to a gene; V was cut back by 3 bases and J by 2 bases. Germline-derived CDR1 and CDR2 are SGHRS and YFSETQ. The CDR3 is 14 residues long. CDR3: CASSSGTGTYEQYF. Written as DNA, the CDR3 is TGCGCCAGCAGCTCCGGGACAGGGACCTACGAGCAGTACTTC.

This sequence joins TRBV2 and TRBJ2-3; 9 nucleotides align to TRBD2. The CDR3 is made up of 15 amino acids. J gave up 8 bases and V 4 bases, and 10 bases lay outside the gene matches. Germline V lookup: CDR1 SNHLY, CDR2 FYNNEI. CDR3 coding DNA: TGTGCCAGCAGTGGGCCAGCGGGAGGTTTGGCTACGCAGTATTTT. Its protein is CASSGPAGGLATQYF. The full variable domain, its missing parts supplied by reference TRBV2 and TRBJ2-3, is EPEVTQTPSHQVTQMGQEVILRCVPISNHLYFYWYRQILGQKVEFLVSFYNNEISEKSEIFDDQFSVERPDGSNFTLKIRSTKLEDSAMYFCASSGPAGGLATQYFGPGTRLTVL.

This chain links TRBV7-3 with TRBJ2-7; 12 positions agree with TRBD2. CDR1 SGHTA and CDR2 FQGTGA come from the germline V gene. V trimming: 2 bases; J trimming: 1 base; junction bases outside the gene matches: 3. This CDR3 is built from 16 residues. The CDR3 nucleotides read TGTGCCAGCAGCTTATCGACTAGCGGGGGATCCTACGAGCAGTACTTC. It translates to CASSLSTSGGSYEQYF.

V is TRBV2 and J is TRBJ2-3; 8 bases align to TRBD1. In germline, CDR1 is SNHLY, CDR2 FYNNEI. Trimming at V came to 6 bases and at J to 8 bases, leaving 10 bases not matched to a gene. The CDR3 is 14 amino acids. CDR3: CASRGQGSTSTQYF. CDR3 in DNA: TGTGCCAGCAGAGGACAGGGAAGTACTAGTACGCAGTATTTT.

This clone was seen a single time. The chain links TRBV25-1 to TRBJ2-3; 9 nucleotides line up with TRBD1. The CDR3 extends over 14 amino acids. CDR1 is MGHDK, CDR2 SYGVNS, per germline. The trim removed 9 bases at V and 3 bases at J, leaving 7 bases unmatched. CDR3 DNA: TGTGCCAGTAGGGACAGGGTAGGGACAGATACGCAGTATTTT. It specifies CASRDRVGTDTQYF.

This clone came up once. The V gene is TRBV6-1, the J gene TRBJ1-6; no definite D call. The CDR3 extends over 13 amino acids. Deletions cut 1 base from V and 7 bases from J, with 5 bases between. Germline V gene data show CDR1 as MNHNS and CDR2 as SASEGT. This chain's CDR3 is CASSEGGNSPLHF. The CDR3 DNA is TGTGCCAGCAGTGAAGGTGGGAATTCACCCCTCCACTTT.

In DNA, the CDR3 is TGTGCCAGTAGTATAGATAGAGGAACGGGCAGCACAGATACGCAGTATTTT. Translated, it gives CASSIDRGTGSTDTQYF. This chain links TRBV19 with TRBJ2-3; D is uncertain. From germline, CDR1 is LNHDA and CDR2 SQIVND (reference sequence). Trimming removed 0 bases from V and 0 bases from J, with 13 bases in between. The length of the CDR3 is 17 residues.

The V and J genes are TRBV29-1 and TRBJ1-1; TRBD1 matches at 9 bases. V dropped 4 bases and J dropped 3; count of bases not matched to a gene: 6. CDR1 SQVTM and CDR2 ANQGSEA come from the germline V gene. The CDR3 sequence is 14 residues long. The CDR3 region has the DNA TGCAGCGTTGGGCGGGACAGGGCGGACACTGAAGCTTTCTTT. This translates into CSVGRDRADTEAFF.

The chain has TRBV5-4 and TRBJ2-3; 8 bases match TRBD1. V lost 3 bases, J lost 3 bases, and 9 bases stayed unmatched. Germline V CDR1 and CDR2: SGHNT, YYREEE (reference sequence). The CDR3 contains 16 residues. For the CDR3, the DNA is TGTGCCAGCAGCTCCCCGGCAGGGGGCGATACAGATACGCAGTATTTT. Its protein is CASSSPAGGDTDTQYF.

The chain is built from TRBV4-1 and TRBJ2-7; 7 bases are shared with TRBD1. Trimming removed 1 base from V and 0 bases from J; junction bases left unmatched: 3. CDR1 is MGHRA and CDR2 is YSYEKL in the germline V gene. This CDR3 spans 15 amino acids. This chain's CDR3 is CASSQVWDSSYEQYF. The DNA of the CDR3 is TGCGCCAGCAGCCAAGTCTGGGACAGCTCCTACGAGCAGTACTTC.

This clone was counted only a few times. J is TRBJ2-2 and V is TRBV19; D unclear. Per the germline V gene, CDR1 is LNHDA and CDR2 is SQIVND (reference sequence). This CDR3 has 13 amino acids. The V gene lost 5 bases and the J gene lost 4 bases, with 8 bases spanning the gap. The chain's CDR3 is CASSLRRTGELFF. DNA for the CDR3: TGTGCCAGTAGTCTTCGTCGCACCGGGGAGCTGTTTTTT.

This clone was observed once. The V call is TRBV18, the J call TRBJ2-3, with 8 bases that match TRBD2. Germline CDR1 and CDR2: KGHSH and LQKENI. V was pared by 5 bases and J by 6 bases, with 7 bases of the junction left unmatched. The CDR3 is 14 amino acids. For the CDR3, the DNA is TGTGCCAGCTCATCTCGGACTAGCAAGGATACGCAGTATTTT. It translates to CASSSRTSKDTQYF.

The chain employs TRBV28 and TRBJ2-7; perhaps TRBD1 as D (6 bases). Germline CDR1 reads MDHEN; CDR2 reads SYDVKM. V dropped 6 bases and J dropped 0 bases, with 15 bases sitting between them. This CDR3 spans 15 amino acids. CDR3 residues: CASSPSSGHSYEQYF. The CDR3, as DNA: TGTGCCAGCAGCCCGTCCTCGGGACACTCCTACGAGCAGTACTTC.